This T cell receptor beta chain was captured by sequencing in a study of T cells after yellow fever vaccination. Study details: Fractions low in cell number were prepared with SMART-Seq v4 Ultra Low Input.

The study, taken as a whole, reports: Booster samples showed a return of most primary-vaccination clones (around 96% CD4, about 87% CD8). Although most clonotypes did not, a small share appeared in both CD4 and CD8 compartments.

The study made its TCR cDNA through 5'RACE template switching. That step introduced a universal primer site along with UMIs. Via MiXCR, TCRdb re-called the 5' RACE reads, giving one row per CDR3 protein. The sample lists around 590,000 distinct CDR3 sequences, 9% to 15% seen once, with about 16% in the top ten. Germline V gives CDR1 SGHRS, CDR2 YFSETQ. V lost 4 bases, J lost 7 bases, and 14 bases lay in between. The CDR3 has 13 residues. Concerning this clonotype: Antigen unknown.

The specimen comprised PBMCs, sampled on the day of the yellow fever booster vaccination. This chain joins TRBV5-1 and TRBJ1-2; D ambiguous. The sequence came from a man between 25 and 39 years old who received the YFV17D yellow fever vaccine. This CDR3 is CASSLSTAGGYTF. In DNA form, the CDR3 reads TGCGCCAGCAGCCTGAGCACCGCTGGTGGCTACACCTTC.